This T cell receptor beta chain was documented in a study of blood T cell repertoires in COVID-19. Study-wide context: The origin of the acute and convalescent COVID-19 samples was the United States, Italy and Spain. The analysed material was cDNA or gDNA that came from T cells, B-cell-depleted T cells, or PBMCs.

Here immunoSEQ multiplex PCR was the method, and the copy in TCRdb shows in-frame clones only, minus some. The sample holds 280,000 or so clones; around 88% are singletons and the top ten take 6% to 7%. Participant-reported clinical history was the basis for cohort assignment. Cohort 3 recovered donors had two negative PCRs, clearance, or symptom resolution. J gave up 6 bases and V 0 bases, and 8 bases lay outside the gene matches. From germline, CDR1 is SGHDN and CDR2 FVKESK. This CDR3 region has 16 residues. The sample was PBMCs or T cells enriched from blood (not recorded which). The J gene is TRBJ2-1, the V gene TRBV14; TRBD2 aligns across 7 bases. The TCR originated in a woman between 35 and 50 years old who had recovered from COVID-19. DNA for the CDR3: TGTGCCAGCAGCCAAGATCGTGGGAGGGCGATCAATGAGCAGTTCTTC. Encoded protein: CASSQDRGRAINEQFF.